Sequencing of this TCR beta chain was carried out in a study of cytomegalovirus exposure and HLA in healthy donors. Study-level findings and limits: It was in a later analysis that TCR association rates were seen to vary by HLA locus, highest for DRB1 and lowest for HLA-C. A prior analysis recorded that most TCR beta V segments were productive about 90% or about 30% of the time.

Comments on this clone: Its target is not known.

Primers for the PCR totalled 60 Vbeta and 13 Jbeta. Using immunoSEQ multiplex PCR, the repertoire was profiled, and TCRdb retains in-frame clones only, with some absent. The sample carries 100,000 to 150,000 clones, about a sixth recorded once. The receptor's source is a female donor in good health and CMV-seropositive. What was sequenced was PBMCs.

CDR3: CASSRAPGQLSNQPQHF. DNA of the CDR3: TGTGCCAGCTCACGCGCCCCGGGACAGCTTAGCAATCAGCCCCAGCATTTT. The chain combines TRBV18 with TRBJ1-5, with TRBD1 identical over 7 bases. CDR3 length: 17 residues. V lost 4 bases to trimming and J lost 0 bases; unmatched junction nucleotides: 9. Germline lookup yields CDR1 KGHSH and CDR2 LQKENI.